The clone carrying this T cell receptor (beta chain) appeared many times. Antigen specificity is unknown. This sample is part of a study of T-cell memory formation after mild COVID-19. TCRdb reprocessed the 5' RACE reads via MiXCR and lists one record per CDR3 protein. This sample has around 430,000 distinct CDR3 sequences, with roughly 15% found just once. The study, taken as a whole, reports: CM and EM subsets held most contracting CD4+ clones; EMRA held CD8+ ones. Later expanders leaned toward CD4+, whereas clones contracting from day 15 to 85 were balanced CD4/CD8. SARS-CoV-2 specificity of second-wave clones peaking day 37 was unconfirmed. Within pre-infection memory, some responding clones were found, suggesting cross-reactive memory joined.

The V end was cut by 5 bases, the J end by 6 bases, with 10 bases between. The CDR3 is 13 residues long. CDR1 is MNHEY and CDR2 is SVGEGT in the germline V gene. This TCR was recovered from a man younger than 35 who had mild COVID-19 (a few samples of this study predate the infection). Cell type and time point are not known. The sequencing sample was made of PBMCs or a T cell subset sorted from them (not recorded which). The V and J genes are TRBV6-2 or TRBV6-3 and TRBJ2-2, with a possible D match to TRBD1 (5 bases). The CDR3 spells CASSRQGPGELFF. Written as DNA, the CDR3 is TGTGCCAGCAGTCGGCAGGGCCCCGGGGAGCTGTTTTTT.